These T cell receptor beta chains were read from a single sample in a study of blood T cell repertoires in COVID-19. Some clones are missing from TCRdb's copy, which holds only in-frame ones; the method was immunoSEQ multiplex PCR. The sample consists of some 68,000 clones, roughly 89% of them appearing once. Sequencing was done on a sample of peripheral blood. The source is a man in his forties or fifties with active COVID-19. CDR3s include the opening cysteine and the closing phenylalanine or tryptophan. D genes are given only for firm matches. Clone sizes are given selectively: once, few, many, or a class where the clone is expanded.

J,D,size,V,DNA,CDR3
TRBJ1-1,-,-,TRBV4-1,TGCGCCAGCGGGGGGGGCTTGAACACTGAAGCTTTCTTT,CASGGGLNTEAFF
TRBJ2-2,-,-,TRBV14,TGTGCCAGCAGCCAAATCCCCTCGTCCCCCGGGGAGCTGTTTTTT,CASSQIPSSPGELFF
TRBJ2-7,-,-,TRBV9,TGTGCCAGCAGCCAGGGTAACTTCGAGCAGTACTTC,CASSQGNFEQYF
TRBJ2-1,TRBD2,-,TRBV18,TGTGCCAGCTCACCTTCTACTCGGACTAGCGGGGGGGCCTCCTACAATGAGCAGTTCTTC,CASSPSTRTSGGASYNEQFF
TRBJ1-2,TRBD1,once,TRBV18,TGTGCCAGCTCATTTCGGACAGGGGACGTCTACACCTTC,CASSFRTGDVYTF
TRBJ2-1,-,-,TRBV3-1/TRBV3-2,TGTGCCAGCAGCCAGCGTCTAGTCATGTATGAGCAGTTCTTC,CASSQRLVMYEQFF
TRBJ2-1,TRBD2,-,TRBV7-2,TGTGCCAGCAGCACCCGTGCTAGCGGGGGGTGGGGGAATGAGCAGTTCTTC,CASSTRASGGWGNEQFF
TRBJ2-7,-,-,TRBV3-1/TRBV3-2,TGTGCCAGCAGCCAAACGGACTTCTACGAGCAGTACTTC,CASSQTDFYEQYF
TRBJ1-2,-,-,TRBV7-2,TGTGCCAGCAGCTTAGGATTGGCGGCTAACTATGGCTACACCTTC,CASSLGLAANYGYTF
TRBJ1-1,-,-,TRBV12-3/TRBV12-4,TGTGCCAGCAGTTGGGGCAGGAACACTGAAGCTTTCTTT,CASSWGRNTEAFF
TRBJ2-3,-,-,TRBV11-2,TGTGCCAGCAGCCGACCGGGTATTGGGGATACGCAGTATTTT,CASSRPGIGDTQYF
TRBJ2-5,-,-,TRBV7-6,TGTGCCAGCAGCTTAGCGGCGACACATCAAGAGACCCAGTACTTC,CASSLAATHQETQYF
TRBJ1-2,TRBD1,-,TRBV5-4,TGTGCCAGCAGCCAAAGGACAGGTCGGATCTATGGCTACACCTTC,CASSQRTGRIYGYTF
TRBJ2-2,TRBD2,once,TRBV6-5,TGTGCCAGCAGGCTAGCGGGAGGGACCGGGGAGCTGTTTTTT,CASRLAGGTGELFF
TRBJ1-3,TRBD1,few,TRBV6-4,TGTGCCAGCAGTGAAGGGGACAGGGGTCACCGCCCTGGAAACACCATATATTTT,CASSEGDRGHRPGNTIYF
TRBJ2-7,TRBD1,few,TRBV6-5,TGTGCCAGCGCCGTTCCCGGACAGGGGATCGTGGAGCAGTACTTC,CASAVPGQGIVEQYF
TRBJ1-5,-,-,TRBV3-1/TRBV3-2,TGTGCCAGCAGCCAAACACGGACGGCGGGGGAGCCCCAGCATTTT,CASSQTRTAGEPQHF
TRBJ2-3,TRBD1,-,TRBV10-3,TGTGCCATCAGTGAGCCCAGACAGGGAACACGATACACAGATACGCAGTATTTT,CAISEPRQGTRYTDTQYF
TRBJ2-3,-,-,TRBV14,TGTGCCAGCAGCCGAGTATTTAGCACAGATACGCAGTATTTT,CASSRVFSTDTQYF
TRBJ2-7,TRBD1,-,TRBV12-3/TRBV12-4,TGTGCCAGCAGCCTGACAGGGGTCTACGAGCAGTACTTC,CASSLTGVYEQYF
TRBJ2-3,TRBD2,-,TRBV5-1,TGCGCCAGCACCCCACTAGCGGGGATGCTTGATACGCAGTATTTT,CASTPLAGMLDTQYF
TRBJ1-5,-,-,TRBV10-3,TGTGCCATCAGTGCCACCGAGGGTCATTCGGGCAATCAGCCCCAGCATTTT,CAISATEGHSGNQPQHF
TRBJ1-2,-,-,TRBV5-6,TGTGCCAGCAGCTTGGGACCGGGGGAGGATGGCTACACCTTC,CASSLGPGEDGYTF
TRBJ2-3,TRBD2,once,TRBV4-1,TGCGCCAGCAGCGAGAGTTCCTATAGCGGGGGGGGCACAGATACGCAGTATTTT,CASSESSYSGGGTDTQYF
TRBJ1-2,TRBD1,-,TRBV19,TGTGCCAGTATCCCCCGGGACAGGTACCATGGCTACACCTTC,CASIPRDRYHGYTF
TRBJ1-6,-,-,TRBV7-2,TGTGCCAGCAGCTTATCAGGGTATCGTTCACCCCTCCACTTT,CASSLSGYRSPLHF
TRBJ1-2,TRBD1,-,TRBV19,TGTGCCAGTAGGCGGGACAGGGGTAACTATGGCTACACCTTC,CASRRDRGNYGYTF
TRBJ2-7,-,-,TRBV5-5,TGTGCCAGCAGCTTGGCTTGGGGGCAATCCTACGAGCAGTACTTC,CASSLAWGQSYEQYF
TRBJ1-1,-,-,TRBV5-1,TGCGCCAGCAGCTTGACGAGTAACACTGAAGCTTTCTTT,CASSLTSNTEAFF
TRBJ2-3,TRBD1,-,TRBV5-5,TGTGCCAGCAGCCCCCGGGACAGGTTGTATTTT,CASSPRDRLYF
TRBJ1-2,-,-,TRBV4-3,TGCGCCAGCAGCCAAAGGGCAGGGTACTATGGCTACACCTTC,CASSQRAGYYGYTF
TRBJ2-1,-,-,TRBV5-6,TGTGCCAGCAGCTCGAGAGGCGGGACTCTTAATGAGCAGTTCTTC,CASSSRGGTLNEQFF
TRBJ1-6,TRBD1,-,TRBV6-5,TGTGCCAGCAGAGACAGGGGAGCCTATTCACCCCTCCACTTT,CASRDRGAYSPLHF
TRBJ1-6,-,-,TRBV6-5,TGTGCCAGCAGTTACTCAAGGAAGGGGGAACCCCTCCACTTT,CASSYSRKGEPLHF
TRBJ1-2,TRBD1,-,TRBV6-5,TGTGCCAGCAGTCCACCGGGACAGCACTATGGCTACACCTTC,CASSPPGQHYGYTF
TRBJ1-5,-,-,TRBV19,TGTGCCAGTAGTATGGGCAGGGAGGCCTCCCAGCATTTT,CASSMGREASQHF
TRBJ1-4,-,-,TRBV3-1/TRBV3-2,TGTGCCAGCAGCCAAGGTAGTGGACTGTTTTTT,CASSQGSGLFF
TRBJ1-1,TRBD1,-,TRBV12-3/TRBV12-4,TGTGCCAGCAGTCCAGGACAGGGAACTGAAGCTTTCTTT,CASSPGQGTEAFF
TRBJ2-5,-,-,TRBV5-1,TGCGCCAGCAATCTGGGCCTAGCCTTGCAAGAGACCCAGTACTTC,CASNLGLALQETQYF
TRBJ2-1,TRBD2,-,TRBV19,TGTGCCAGTAGTCCTGGGACTAGCGGGGCCAATGAGCAGTTCTTC,CASSPGTSGANEQFF